This TCR beta chain is from a study of shared T cell receptors in the human thymus. TCRdb keeps only in-frame clones here, not all; method: immunoSEQ multiplex PCR. The sample consists of about 660,000 clones, 88% of them appearing once. The germline V gene has CDR1 SGHAT and CDR2 FQNNGV. Trimming cost V 3 bases and J 3 bases, with 15 bases left between them. This CDR3 spans 15 amino acids. These same records also appear under a second study, on human thymus T cells. This second report adds: Resections that were taken during corrective heart surgery supplied the thymus tissue. Repertoires from thymus and blood appeared to show biased V and J gene usage. Related research has reported that thymic repertoires overlap highly among unrelated individuals.

The sequence derives from a boy younger than two with a congenital heart defect. Source material: thymocytes. This rearrangement joins TRBV11-2 to TRBJ2-7, with a possible D match to TRBD2 (5 bases). CDR3 protein: CASSFRECMDYEQYF. Written as DNA, the CDR3 is TGTGCCAGCAGCTTTAGGGAGTGTATGGACTACGAGCAGTACTTC.